Following are 10 T cell receptor beta chains from one sample sequenced in a study of CD8+CD57+ T cells in acquired aplastic anemia. Profiling of TCR beta VDJ combinations and CDR3 sequences used genomic DNA as template. TCRdb reprocessed the reads with MiXCR, giving one entry per CDR3 protein. Among just over 450,000 distinct CDR3 sequences listed, more than 25% were seen once. Sequencing was done on patients that had shown CD8+CD57+ cell expansion by flow cytometry. The sample was sorted CD4+, CD8+, or CD8+CD57+ T cells (not recorded which) from PBMCs. These receptors were obtained from a human donor with aplastic anemia.

This clonotype was recorded many times. The rearrangement uses TRBV15 and TRBJ2-7; TRBD1 matches at 8 bases. V dropped 1 base and J dropped 3; count of bases not matched to a gene: 8. The CDR3 extends over 16 amino acids. Germline values: CDR1 LNHNV, CDR2 YYDKDF (reference sequence). CDR3 sequence reads: CATSRGRTGLIYEQYF. The CDR3 DNA reads TGTGCCACCAGCAGAGGGCGGACAGGGCTCATCTACGAGCAGTACTTC.

The V call is TRBV10-1, the J call TRBJ1-6, with D maybe TRBD1 (5 bases). The CDR3 has 17 residues. Trimming stripped 3 bases from V and 2 bases from J, with 14 bases between. The germline V gene has CDR1 WNHNN and CDR2 SYGVQD (reference sequence). The DNA of the CDR3 is TGCGCCAGCAGTGACACAACTAAGACAGCCTATAATTCACCCCTCCACTTT. It translates to CASSDTTKTAYNSPLHF.

In its sample, this clonotype was seen a few times. The genes are TRBV7-8 and TRBJ1-1; the D is unclear. Trimming removed 9 bases from V and 0 bases from J, with 8 bases in between. Germline V CDR1 and CDR2: SGHVS, FQNEAQ. The CDR3 has 12 amino acids. CDR3 DNA: TGTGCCAGTAGACACTTGAACACTGAAGCTTTCTTT. It specifies CASRHLNTEAFF.

V usage is TRBV14 and J usage is TRBJ1-2, with 12 nucleotides matching TRBD1. CDR3 length: 14 residues. CDR1 is SGHDN and CDR2 is FVKESK in the germline V gene. The trim removed 0 bases at V and 8 bases at J, leaving 1 base unmatched. This CDR3 reads CASSQDGTGGGYTF. As DNA, the CDR3 is TGTGCCAGCAGCCAAGACGGGACAGGGGGCGGCTACACCTTC.

This chain connects TRBV2 to TRBJ1-1; D might be TRBD1 (5 bases). V was clipped by 6 bases and J by 3 bases, with 20 bases between them. The CDR3 extends over 16 amino acids. In germline, CDR1 is SNHLY, CDR2 FYNNEI. The CDR3, as DNA: TGTGCCAGCAGCCTTAATACCGGGGCGGGGCACACTGAAGCTTTCTTT. Translation gives CASSLNTGAGHTEAFF.

This clonotype was found a few times. The chain uses TRBV19 and TRBJ2-4; TRBD2 might be the D (5 bases). The CDR3 covers 13 residues. Trimming removed 6 bases from V and 0 bases from J, with 6 bases in between. Germline assignment: CDR1 LNHDA and CDR2 SQIVND (reference sequence). The DNA of the CDR3 is TGTGCCAGTAGCCGGGGAGCCAAAAACATTCAGTACTTC. This encodes CASSRGAKNIQYF. The full variable domain, completed using reference TRBV19 and TRBJ2-4, is DGGITQSPKYLFRKEGQNVTLSCEQNLNHDAMYWYRQDPGQGLRLIYYSQIVNDFQKGDIAEGYSVSREKKESFPLTVTSAQKNPTAFYLCASSRGAKNIQYFGAGTRLSVL.

The chain carries TRBV7-9 and TRBJ2-6; unclear D gene. Trimming cost V 4 bases and J 2 bases, with 9 bases left between them. Germline-derived CDR1 and CDR2 are SEHNR and FQNEAQ (reference sequence). CDR3 length: 15 amino acids. CDR3 region: CASSSPVAGANVLTF. The CDR3 bases are TGTGCCAGCAGCTCCCCTGTAGCTGGGGCCAACGTCCTGACTTTC.

Details on this clonotype: A read error is possible here, since a much larger clone lies one base away. The V and J genes are TRBV25-1 and TRBJ2-7; 8 positions agree with TRBD1. CDR1 is MGHDK, CDR2 SYGVNS, per germline. This CDR3 contains 16 residues. CDR3 nucleotide sequence: TGTGCCAGCAGCTCCCGGGACAGGACACCCTCGTACGGGCAGTACTTC. Amino acids: CASSSRDRTPSYGQYF.

This chain joins TRBV20-1 and TRBJ1-1; possibly TRBD1 for D (6 bases). CDR1 DFQATT and CDR2 SNEGSKA come from the germline V gene (reference sequence). The germline V and J ends were trimmed by 7 bases and 1 base, with 10 bases remaining between them. The CDR3 runs to 12 residues. The CDR3 bases are TGCAGTGGGGGGGCCAAGAACACTGAAGCTTTCTTT. Translated: CSGGAKNTEAFF.

With respect to this clonotype: One end of the junction varies from germline; a read error may be responsible. The chain employs TRBV7-7 and TRBJ1-6; tentative D call: TRBD1 (6 bases). The CDR3 runs 15 residues. In germline, CDR1 is SSHAT, CDR2 FNYEAQ (reference sequence). This chain's CDR3 is CASSLDGAGVSPLHF. The DNA of the CDR3 is TGTGCTAGCAGCTTAGATGGGGCAGGGGTTTCACCCCTCCACTTT.